This TCR beta chain was obtained from a study of cytotoxic CD8 clonotypes in ibrutinib-treated CLL (dated by TCRdb to about 2021). For context, the study as a whole: The cohort was composed of approximately 11 relapsed/refractory and fewer than 16 treatment-naive patients; IGHV unmutated status was identified in 17 patients. The response samples were drawn at a median of approximately twelve months into treatment, with a range of about 6 to 36 months. Samples averaged roughly 260,000 productive templates and some 96,000 productive rearrangements. Responses were partial in about 25 patients and complete in 2; after median approximately 66 months follow-up, around 14 stayed in remission and roughly twelve progressed. Of the 90 or so people in the trial, about two dozen had longitudinal samples available. All remission and progressive disease samples were collected while patients were still receiving ibrutinib. Cryopreserved peripheral blood mononuclear cells were obtained prior to treatment, at the time of response, and at either disease progression or sustained remission. Study-wide conclusions, independent of this receptor: Sampling times were not matched between sustained-remission and progressing patients, and lymph node repertoires were not studied. Public clonotypes were rare and either contracted or stayed stable during treatment, and the rise in clonality at ibrutinib response reflected the expansion of private clonotypes. An increase in clonality was observed at ibrutinib response, with clonality remaining stable during sustained remission and falling back toward baseline at progression. Baseline clonality was found to be higher than that of age-matched healthy donors and was strongly correlated with circulating CD8+ T-cell counts.

A remark on this clone: The antigen this receptor binds is unknown. Base qualities are not provided; no much larger clone lies one nucleotide away.

What this sample's time point label stands for: 20 to 25 months on ibrutinib. For TCR beta library preparation, roughly 2 micrograms of genomic DNA were extracted from the cryopreserved PBMCs. Longitudinal blood samples from CLL patients on ibrutinib monotherapy underwent high-throughput TCR beta sequencing. The patients were enrolled in a single-center, open-label phase 2 trial of ibrutinib monotherapy. Each clonotype received, on average, around 10x coverage in deep resolution sequencing performed on a MiSeq, where the target depth lay between 1 in 1 million and 1 in 200,000 T cells. TCR beta libraries were generated with the immunoSEQ hsTCRB Kit. The authors' pipeline ran thus. ImmunoSEQ Data Assistant and ImmunoSEQ Analyzer were used for data analysis, and V, D and J genes were assigned according to IMGT definitions. Clonality was computed as one minus normalized Shannon entropy of productive rearrangement frequencies, ranging from 0 to 1. Only overrepresented clonotypes making up at least 0.05% of each patient's repertoire were included in the public clonotype analysis. Thirteen age-matched healthy donor repertoires from immuneACCESS were used as controls for clonality. TCRdb obtained this table from immuneACCESS and retained in-frame rearrangements with V and J assigned. These tables miss some clones; where compared with another copy, unresolved V genes account for less than half of the shortfall, and the remainder is unexplained. For V, J and clone size, that table is used; D and trimming come from the DNA. Counted in this sample were more than 200,000 clones; 70% of them appeared once. Jointly, the top ten make up over 15% of the sample.

A distance of 8 bases separates the germline ends of V and J, which lose 1 base and 5 bases respectively. According to the germline V gene, CDR1 reads MGHDK and CDR2 reads SYGVNS. The CDR3 measures 14 amino acids from cysteine to phenylalanine. The read is trimmed to its CDR3 DNA, 42 bases read in frame from base 1. Recombination joined TRBV25-1 with TRBJ1-4, with the D gene not confidently named. Source: PBMCs, taken after 24 months of ibrutinib treatment. The clonotype was recovered from a human donor with chronic lymphocytic leukemia. Here is the DNA: TGTGCCAGCAGTGAATTTACGGAGAATGAAAAACTGTTTTTT. The encoded protein is CASSEFTENEKLFF. With all but the CDR3 taken from the reference TRBV25-1 and TRBJ1-4 genes, the full variable domain is: EADIYQTPRYLVIGTGKKITLECSQTMGHDKMYWYQQDPGMELHLIHYSYGVNSTEKGDLSSESTVSRIRTEHFPLTLESARPSHTSQYLCASSEFTENEKLFFGSGTQLSVL.